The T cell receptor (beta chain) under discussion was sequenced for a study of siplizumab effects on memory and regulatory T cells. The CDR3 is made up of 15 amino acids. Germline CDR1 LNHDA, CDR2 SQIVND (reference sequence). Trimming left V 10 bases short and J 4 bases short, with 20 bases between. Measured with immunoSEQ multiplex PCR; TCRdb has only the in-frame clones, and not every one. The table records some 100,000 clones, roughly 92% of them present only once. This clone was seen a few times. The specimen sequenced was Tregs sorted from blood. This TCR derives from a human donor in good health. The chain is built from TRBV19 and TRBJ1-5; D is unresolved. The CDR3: CATELRIRSNQPQHF. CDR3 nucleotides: TGTGCCACTGAACTCCGGATCAGGTCGAATCAGCCCCAGCATTTT.